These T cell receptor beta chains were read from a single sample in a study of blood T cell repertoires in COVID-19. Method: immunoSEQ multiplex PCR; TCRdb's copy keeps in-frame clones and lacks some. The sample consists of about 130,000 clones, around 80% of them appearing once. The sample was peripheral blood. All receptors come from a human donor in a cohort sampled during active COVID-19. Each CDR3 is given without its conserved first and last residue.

ASSVNRRGSNTGELF TRBJ2-2 TRBV9
ASSLGTGRGGYT TRBJ1-2 TRBV28
ASSLRAGTSGGYEQY TRBJ2-7 TRBV5-4
ASSNRANYGYT TRBJ1-2 TRBV7-9
ASSLGGEIEKLF TRBJ1-4 TRBV28
ASSSLRTSRETQY TRBJ2-5 TRBV5-6
ASQESSGGKETQY TRBJ2-5 TRBV6-5
ASSLLPGQETQY TRBJ2-5 TRBV27
ASTPGTGNYGYT TRBJ1-2 TRBV30
ASSFPGLAVYEQY TRBJ2-7 TRBV5-5
AISARQGAGQPQH TRBJ1-5 TRBV10-3
ASSLTLGGGYT TRBJ1-2 TRBV11-2
ASREGTGGTNEKLF TRBJ1-4 TRBV2
ASSQRGLGNTEAF TRBJ1-1 TRBV28
ASSYSRQGNTEAF TRBJ1-1 TRBV6-5
ASSYASADRATEAF TRBJ1-1 TRBV6-5
ASSTPGTASQETQY TRBJ2-5 TRBV19
ASSFGGRGLNTEAF TRBJ1-1 TRBV5-1
ASSQTHRTEAF TRBJ1-1 TRBV14
SVRQGINQPQH TRBJ1-5 TRBV29-1
AAGTGGYNSPLH TRBJ1-6 TRBV25-1
ASSQTTGLQPQH TRBJ1-5 TRBV4-1
ATNTGTSGGADTQY TRBJ2-3 TRBV19
ASDRLLTDTQY TRBJ2-3 TRBV6-5
ASSLSSTGVGDQPQH TRBJ1-5 TRBV7-9
SVIRDRNYGYT TRBJ1-2 TRBV29-1
ASSSRQGGGYT TRBJ1-2 TRBV7-2
ASSQLNQTYEQY TRBJ2-7 TRBV3-1/TRBV3-2
AWSPGLAGAQETQY TRBJ2-5 TRBV30
ASSDYRTDTQY TRBJ2-3 TRBV18
ASRGDRGANTGELF TRBJ2-2 TRBV7-9
ASSPQGVTDTQY TRBJ2-3 TRBV7-8
ASSLGPGGYSPLH TRBJ1-6 TRBV7-3
ASRPDRDVNQPQH TRBJ1-5 TRBV6-5
ASRRTGGSGANVLT TRBJ2-6 TRBV27
ASSEWGGTGNYEQY TRBJ2-7 TRBV25-1
ASSLEGGSNQPQH TRBJ1-5 TRBV5-1
ASSFRGINEQF TRBJ2-1 TRBV5-5
ASSTGGPKETQY TRBJ2-5 TRBV6-6
ASSEGAGVSYEQY TRBJ2-7 TRBV2
ASQDFRNQPQH TRBJ1-5 TRBV19
ASSLQGGGELF TRBJ2-2 TRBV28
ASSRDRGLSSYNEQF TRBJ2-1 TRBV5-4
AISESMLGREGEQY TRBJ2-7 TRBV10-3
ASSSTGPDTQY TRBJ2-3 TRBV5-1
ASSYAGSSYNSPLH TRBJ1-6 TRBV6-5
ASSPPTEAGANVLT TRBJ2-6 TRBV5-4
ASSPLGQLSGANVLT TRBJ2-6 TRBV18
ASSLGLDTGELF TRBJ2-2 TRBV7-7
ASSLTGGGNTIY TRBJ1-3 TRBV9
ASSPPESHEQY TRBJ2-7 TRBV13
ASSETGGGTDTQY TRBJ2-3 TRBV10-1
ASSYGQGARIDYGYT TRBJ1-2 TRBV7-8
ASSNGAGANVLT TRBJ2-6 TRBV19
ASSEDYSDISGNTIY TRBJ1-3 TRBV2